This is a list of T cell receptor beta chains from one sample in a study of blood T cells in healthy people across ages. TCRdb re-derived calls from the 5' RACE reads in MiXCR, one entry per CDR3 protein. The data contain roughly 550,000 distinct CDR3 sequences, around 24% of them singletons. A further study also used this sample, focusing on T cells of mothers and their children.

The sequenced sample consisted of blood. The receptors come from a boy aged 5-17 years in good health. Each CDR3 is given with its conserved first and last residue. D genes are given only for firm matches. Size is stated for part of the rows, as once, few or many counts, or as a class when the clone is expanded.

CDR3 length	J gene	clone size	V gene	D gene	CDR3 protein	CDR3 DNA
15	TRBJ2-1	NA	TRBV12-3/TRBV12-4	NA	CASSLDLQEYNEQFF	TGTGCCAGCAGCCTGGATCTTCAGGAGTACAATGAGCAGTTCTTC
17	TRBJ2-7	few	TRBV3-1	TRBD1	CASSPAFTGQGAGEQYF	TGTGCCAGCAGCCCAGCGTTCACGGGACAGGGGGCCGGGGAGCAGTACTTC
12	TRBJ2-1	few	TRBV20-1	NA	CSAPGPYNEQFF	TGCAGTGCTCCGGGTCCGTACAATGAGCAGTTCTTC
15	TRBJ1-1	NA	TRBV4-1	TRBD1	CASSQGSQGYPEAFF	TGCGCCAGCAGCCAAGGTTCACAGGGGTATCCTGAAGCTTTCTTT
17	TRBJ2-5	NA	TRBV7-3	TRBD2	CASSRGGSGSSQETQYF	TGTGCCAGCAGCCGCGGGGGATCGGGATCTTCCCAAGAGACCCAGTACTTC
14	TRBJ2-3	few	TRBV7-8	NA	CASMTMTSTDTQYF	TGTGCCAGCATGACAATGACTAGCACAGATACGCAGTATTTT
13	TRBJ1-5	NA	TRBV6-1	NA	CASSPWGNQPQHF	TGTGCCAGCAGCCCTTGGGGCAATCAGCCCCAGCATTTT
13	TRBJ2-5	once	TRBV5-6	NA	CASSLEDKETQYF	TGTGCCAGCAGCTTGGAGGACAAAGAGACCCAGTACTTC
13	TRBJ1-5	few	TRBV3-1	NA	CASSQSWGQPQHF	TGTGCCAGCAGCCAATCGTGGGGACAGCCCCAGCATTTT
17	TRBJ2-1	NA	TRBV28	TRBD2	CASSLGIAGLPYNEQFF	TGTGCCAGCAGTTTGGGTATAGCGGGATTACCCTACAATGAGCAGTTCTTC
16	TRBJ2-3	NA	TRBV20-1	TRBD2	CSASPGLAGGTDTQYF	TGCAGTGCTAGTCCCGGACTAGCGGGAGGCACAGATACGCAGTATTTT
12	TRBJ2-7	NA	TRBV20-1	NA	CSARVRGYEQYF	TGCAGTGCTAGAGTCAGGGGCTACGAGCAGTACTTC
16	TRBJ2-2	NA	TRBV4-3	NA	CASSHGTFPGTGELFF	TGCGCCAGCAGCCACGGGACTTTCCCGGGCACCGGGGAGCTGTTTTTT
15	TRBJ2-1	NA	TRBV6-6	NA	CASSPRLGSYNEQFF	TGTGCCAGCAGTCCCCGCTTGGGGTCTTACAATGAGCAGTTCTTC
15	TRBJ1-1	many	TRBV4-2	NA	CASSQEEQMNTEAFF	TGTGCCAGCAGCCAAGAGGAACAGATGAACACTGAAGCTTTCTTT
13	TRBJ1-1	NA	TRBV5-1	NA	CASSLAGSLEAFF	TGCGCCAGCAGCTTGGCGGGCAGTCTTGAAGCTTTCTTT